The 27 T cell receptor beta chains below all came from one sample that was sequenced in a study of immune evolution from preneoplasia to lung adenocarcinoma. Data came from immunoSEQ multiplex PCR; TCRdb stores just in-frame clones and leaves some out. Of about 7,900 clones listed, approximately 80% were seen once; the top ten hold around 2.9%. The sequenced material came from FFPE minimally invasive lung adenocarcinoma tissue. The receptors here all came from a person between 65 and 79 years old with lung adenocarcinoma.

The rearrangement links TRBV7-3 to TRBJ2-5, with TRBD1 matching 8 bases. The CDR3 is 13 residues long. The germline CDR1 and CDR2 sequences are SGHTA and FQGTGA. V was clipped by 3 bases and J by 4 bases; unmatched bases: 1. CDR3 bases: TGTGCCAGCAGCTTTACAGGGGGAGAGACCCAGTACTTC. It encodes CASSFTGGETQYF.

For the CDR3, the DNA is TGTGCCAGCAGTGACAGGGGGTATCAGCCCCAGCATTTT. Protein product: CASSDRGYQPQHF. The chain couples TRBV2 to TRBJ1-5; 7 nucleotides match TRBD1. The CDR3 covers 13 residues. Trimming removed 3 bases from V and 5 bases from J; junction bases left unmatched: 1. Germline values: CDR1 SNHLY, CDR2 FYNNEI.

This clone was recorded once. CDR3 nucleotides: TGTGCCAGCGGCCGGGACAGGGAATACGAGCAGTACTTC. It yields the protein CASGRDREYEQYF. The chain uses TRBV6-1 and TRBJ2-7, with 9 bases matching TRBD1. J lost 4 bases, V lost 8 bases, and 6 bases had no gene match. Germline CDR1 MNHNS, CDR2 SASEGT. The CDR3 has 13 amino acids.

The chain joins TRBV11-3 to TRBJ2-5, with TRBD1 matching 8 bases. The J segment lost 5 bases and the V segment lost 4 bases, leaving 6 bases of the junction unmatched. Germline CDR1 SGHNT, CDR2 YENEEA. This CDR3 is built from 14 residues. The CDR3 protein is CASSSQGAGETQYF. CDR3 coding DNA: TGTGCCAGCAGCTCCCAGGGGGCTGGGGAGACCCAGTACTTC.

This clone was counted only a few times. The genes are TRBV6-1 and TRBJ1-5; D ambiguous. V was clipped by 5 bases and J by 6 bases, with 8 bases between them. CDR3 size: 12 residues. Germline loops: CDR1 MNHNS, CDR2 SASEGT. The CDR3 DNA is TGTGCCAGCAGTAGAAGGGCTCAGCCCCAGCATTTT. It yields the protein CASSRRAQPQHF.

The chain combines TRBV4-1 with TRBJ1-2; TRBD1 matches 10 bases. Germline trimming cut 0 bases from V and 7 bases from J; bases unmatched to any gene: 8. This CDR3 spans 16 amino acids. CDR1 is MGHRA and CDR2 is YSYEKL in the germline V gene. This chain's CDR3 is CASSQDHWDRGTGYTF. The CDR3 nucleotides are TGCGCCAGCAGCCAAGATCACTGGGACAGGGGTACTGGCTACACCTTC.

The chain carries TRBV6-1 and TRBJ2-5, with D possibly being TRBD1 or TRBD2 (6 bases each). The germline gives CDR1 MNHNS, CDR2 SASEGT. Trimming left V 2 bases short and J 5 bases short, with 18 bases between. The CDR3 is 16 amino acids. CDR3 protein: CASSEFGRGRRETQYF. CDR3 nucleotide sequence: TGTGCCAGCAGTGAATTTGGTCGGGGGCGAAGGGAGACCCAGTACTTC.

CDR3 sequence: CASSIIWGNQPQHF. DNA for the CDR3: TGTGCCAGTAGTATAATTTGGGGAAATCAGCCCCAGCATTTT. The genes are TRBV19 and TRBJ1-5, with D hard to call. Germline CDR1 is LNHDA and CDR2 is SQIVND (reference sequence). The CDR3 sequence is 14 residues long. V gave up 2 bases and J gave up 4 bases, with 9 bases separating them.

The rearrangement uses TRBV18 and TRBJ2-7; D unresolved. CDR3 length: 12 residues. V was cut by 5 bases and J by 4 bases, with 9 bases left in between. Germline values: CDR1 KGHSH, CDR2 LQKENI. The CDR3 nucleotides are TGTGCCAGCTCATCTTCTGGGTACGAGCAGTACTTC. This codes for CASSSSGYEQYF.

The chain is built from TRBV4-1 and TRBJ2-1, with TRBD1 as a possible D gene (5 bases). Per germline, CDR1 MGHRA and CDR2 YSYEKL. The V end was cut by 1 base, the J end by 12 bases, with 13 bases between. This CDR3 region has 13 residues. In DNA form, the CDR3 reads TGCGCCAGCAGCCAAGCACAGGACCTCCCGCAGTTCTTC. Its protein is CASSQAQDLPQFF.

V is TRBV19 and J is TRBJ2-7; D gene ambiguous. Per germline, CDR1 LNHDA and CDR2 SQIVND (reference sequence). V was shortened by 1 base and J by 3 bases, with 13 bases between the two germline ends. This CDR3 has 15 amino acids. For the CDR3, the DNA is TGTGCCAGTAGTATAGGGCCAGCGCCTTACTACGAGCAGTACTTC. Protein: CASSIGPAPYYEQYF.

This clone has just one count. The gene calls are TRBV18 and TRBJ2-2, with 11 bases aligning to TRBD2. V shed 0 bases and J 5 bases; nucleotides not matched to a gene: 5. The CDR3 is 17 amino acids. Looked up from germline, CDR1 is KGHSH and CDR2 is LQKENI. Here the CDR3 reads CASSPPGLAAITGELFF. CDR3 coding DNA: TGTGCCAGCTCACCACCGGGACTAGCGGCAATAACCGGGGAGCTGTTTTTT.

The gene calls are TRBV5-6 and TRBJ2-7, with 9 bases lining up with TRBD2. This CDR3 has 17 residues. The V gene end was trimmed by 2 bases and the J gene end by 1 base; junction bases not matched to a gene: 10. The germline CDR1 and CDR2 sequences are SGHDT and YYEEEE. CDR3 loop: CASSLSRALAGSYEQYF. In DNA, the CDR3 is TGTGCCAGCAGCTTATCTCGAGCCCTAGCGGGATCCTACGAGCAGTACTTC.

This sequence joins TRBV6-5 and TRBJ2-3; 8 bases map to TRBD2. Germline loops: CDR1 MNHEY, CDR2 SVGAGI. The J segment lost 0 bases and the V segment lost 5 bases, leaving 1 base of the junction unmatched. CDR3 length equals 14 residues. Here the CDR3 DNA reads TGTGCCAGCAGTACTAGCGGAAGCACAGATACGCAGTATTTT. Protein product: CASSTSGSTDTQYF.

J is TRBJ2-3 and V is TRBV19, with 11 bases lining up with TRBD2. V was clipped by 8 bases and J by 3 bases; unmatched bases: 7. CDR3 length: 15 residues. The germline V gene has CDR1 LNHDA and CDR2 SQIVND (reference sequence). CDR3 DNA: TGTGCCAGTTTACCTAGCGGGAGGCCTACAGATACGCAGTATTTT. This gives the protein CASLPSGRPTDTQYF.

The chain is built from TRBV11-2 and TRBJ2-3, with D hard to call. CDR3 length equals 14 residues. Germline CDR1 and CDR2: SGHAT and FQNNGV. V was shortened by 5 bases and J by 0 bases, with 9 bases between the two germline ends. Here the CDR3 reads CASSPMRSTDTQYF. Here the CDR3 DNA reads TGTGCCAGCAGCCCAATGCGCAGCACAGATACGCAGTATTTT.

The table lists this clone with a count of one. DNA of the CDR3: TGCGCCAGCAGCTTGGGGGCTAGCGGGTCGACCTACGAGCAGTACTTC. It translates to CASSLGASGSTYEQYF. The chain employs TRBV5-1 and TRBJ2-7, with 8 bases matching TRBD2. Germline CDR1 reads SGHRS; CDR2 reads YFSETQ. The ends lost 0 bases at V and 2 bases at J; junction bases unmatched: 7. This CDR3 has 16 residues.

This chain joins TRBV19 and TRBJ2-2, with 7 positions matching TRBD2. V gave up 1 base and J gave up 9 bases; unmatched junction bases: 2. Germline V gives CDR1 LNHDA, CDR2 SQIVND (reference sequence). This CDR3 has 13 residues. The CDR3 DNA follows: TGTGCCAGTAGTATAGGGGAGGGGAGGGAGCTGTTTTTT. This translates into CASSIGEGRELFF.

The chain carries TRBV30 and TRBJ1-2; unclear D gene. The germline V gene has CDR1 GTSNPN and CDR2 SVGIG (reference sequence). The CDR3 contains 11 residues. Trimming cost V 1 base and J 7 bases, with 7 bases left between them. CDR3 nucleotides: TGTGCCTGGAGTGCAAAGGGTGGCTACACCTTC. Translated: CAWSAKGGYTF.

DNA for the CDR3: TGTGCCAGCGCCCCGACAGGTGCCTATGGCTACACCTTC. This encodes CASAPTGAYGYTF. V is TRBV27 and J is TRBJ1-2; a possible D gene is TRBD1 (6 bases). Trimming stripped 8 bases from V and 4 bases from J, with 14 bases between. The CDR3 extends over 13 amino acids. Germline V gene data show CDR1 as MNHEY and CDR2 as SMNVEV (reference sequence).

This clone is a singleton in its sample. CDR3 sequence (DNA): TGTGCCAGCAGTTTAAGGACAGGGGACTACGAGCAGTACTTC. It encodes CASSLRTGDYEQYF. The rearrangement links TRBV27 to TRBJ2-7; 9 bases line up with TRBD1. This CDR3 contains 14 residues. With V trimmed by 2 bases and J by 3 bases, 2 bases remained unmatched. Germline loops: CDR1 MNHEY, CDR2 SMNVEV (reference sequence).

The rearrangement links TRBV29-1 to TRBJ2-7; 9 nucleotides agree with TRBD1. This CDR3 contains 13 residues. CDR1 and CDR2 from the germline V gene are SQVTM and ANQGSEA. V shed 7 bases and J 4 bases; nucleotides not matched to a gene: 8. In DNA, the CDR3 is TGCAGCGCGGCGACAGGGGGGACTTACGAGCAGTACTTC. It codes for CSAATGGTYEQYF.

V gene TRBV2 combines with J gene TRBJ2-3, with TRBD1 matching over 7 bases. The V segment lost 3 bases and the J segment 3 bases; nucleotides outside the gene matches: 6. The CDR3 sequence is 15 residues long. CDR1 and CDR2 (germline): SNHLY, FYNNEI. CDR3 bases: TGTGCCAGCAGTGACGACCTGACAGGGACAGATACGCAGTATTTT. Encoded protein: CASSDDLTGTDTQYF. Combining the CDR3 with reference TRBV2 and TRBJ2-3 gives the whole variable domain EPEVTQTPSHQVTQMGQEVILRCVPISNHLYFYWYRQILGQKVEFLVSFYNNEISEKSEIFDDQFSVERPDGSNFTLKIRSTKLEDSAMYFCASSDDLTGTDTQYFGPGTRLTVL.

In DNA, the CDR3 is TGTGCCACCAGCAGGCCGGTCGGGAAGCGGGCCTACAATGAGCAGTTCTTC. Its protein is CATSRPVGKRAYNEQFF. The chain uses TRBV15 and TRBJ2-1; the D gene is possibly TRBD2 (6 bases). This CDR3 contains 17 residues. Germline CDR1 and CDR2: LNHNV and YYDKDF (reference sequence). V lost 3 bases, J lost 2 bases, and 17 bases lay in between.

V is TRBV30 and J is TRBJ1-2; D is uncertain. Germline CDR1 and CDR2: GTSNPN and SVGIG (reference sequence). The CDR3 runs to 15 residues. Deletions cut 3 bases from V and 3 bases from J, with 17 bases between. The CDR3 is CAWRATPREYYGYTF. In DNA form, the CDR3 reads TGTGCCTGGAGAGCAACACCGAGGGAGTACTATGGCTACACCTTC.

The rearrangement uses TRBV20-1 and TRBJ1-2, with D unresolved. V gave up 6 bases and J gave up 6 bases, with 5 bases separating them. The V gene's germline CDR1 is DFQATT and CDR2 SNEGSKA (reference sequence). CDR3 length: 9 residues. CDR3 sequence: CSASNGYTF. DNA of the CDR3: TGCAGTGCAAGTAATGGCTACACCTTC.

The chain combines TRBV4-1 with TRBJ2-3, with D unresolved. From germline, CDR1 is MGHRA and CDR2 YSYEKL. The CDR3 consists of 12 residues. V was trimmed by 3 bases and J by 11 bases, leaving 12 bases between them. CDR3 loop: CASSHPWAEQYF. The CDR3 region has the DNA TGCGCCAGCAGCCACCCCTGGGCGGAGCAGTATTTT.